A selection of T cell receptor beta chains follows, all from one sample in a study of shared clonotypes between healthy human individuals. Data came from immunoSEQ multiplex PCR; TCRdb stores just in-frame clones and leaves some out. Of 2 million to 2.5 million clones in the sample, around 92% are singletons; the top ten hold about 0.41%. Sequencing was carried out using naive CD4+ T cells from PBMCs. These receptors were collected from a man aged 18 to 29 in good health. Some clones in this sample may be carry-over from other donors' samples. CDR3s include the opening cysteine and the closing phenylalanine or tryptophan. Each record gives: clone size, D gene, V gene, CDR3 length, J gene, CDR3 protein, CDR3 DNA. A D gene is named only where the DNA matches it firmly. Clone size, where shown, is once, few, many, or a class for clones that have expanded.

-	-	TRBV7-9	15	TRBJ2-1	CASSLRGGSYNEQFF	TGTGCCAGCAGCTTACGAGGGGGCTCCTACAATGAGCAGTTCTTC
-	-	TRBV5-1	14	TRBJ2-5	CASSTAWGKETQYF	TGCGCCAGCAGCACCGCCTGGGGAAAAGAGACCCAGTACTTC
-	-	TRBV7-3	16	TRBJ2-2	CASSLTLPSSTGELFF	TGTGCCAGCAGCTTAACGTTACCCTCTAGCACCGGGGAGCTGTTTTTT
-	-	TRBV9	16	TRBJ2-3	CASSVMMIAGTDTQYF	TGTGCCAGCAGCGTAATGATGATCGCGGGCACAGATACGCAGTATTTT
-	-	TRBV19	14	TRBJ2-3	CASSNRGAGDTQYF	TGTGCCAGCTCTAACCGGGGGGCTGGAGATACGCAGTATTTT
-	TRBD2	TRBV7-2	15	TRBJ2-1	CASSPGLAVYNEQFF	TGTGCCAGCAGCCCGGGACTAGCGGTCTACAATGAGCAGTTCTTC
-	TRBD2	TRBV5-1	15	TRBJ2-1	CASGTSGMTDNEQFF	TGCGCCAGCGGGACTAGCGGGATGACGGACAATGAGCAGTTCTTC
-	TRBD1	TRBV5-8	15	TRBJ1-4	CASSRTGTTNEKLFF	TGTGCCAGCAGCCGGACAGGAACAACTAATGAAAAACTGTTTTTT
-	-	TRBV6-5	15	TRBJ1-4	CASSYSRGISEKLFF	TGTGCCAGCAGTTACTCGAGGGGGATAAGTGAAAAACTGTTTTTT
-	-	TRBV7-3	14	TRBJ2-3	CASSSGTSTDTQYF	TGTGCCAGCAGCTCTGGGACAAGCACAGATACGCAGTATTTT
-	TRBD2	TRBV15	14	TRBJ2-7	CATSPGTSWYEQYF	TGTGCCACCAGCCCCGGGACTAGCTGGTACGAGCAGTACTTC
-	-	TRBV28	15	TRBJ1-5	CASSSPQGMRQPQHF	TGTGCCAGCAGTTCGCCACAGGGAATGCGACAGCCCCAGCATTTT
-	TRBD1	TRBV18	16	TRBJ2-7	CASSPPGQGAMGEQYF	TGTGCCAGCTCACCGCCGGGACAGGGGGCGATGGGCGAGCAGTACTTC
-	-	TRBV19	17	TRBJ2-4	CASSIGGAVLAKNIQYF	TGTGCCAGTAGTATAGGGGGGGCAGTCCTAGCCAAAAACATTCAGTACTTC
-	-	TRBV18	12	TRBJ2-7	CASSPSRDEQYF	TGTGCCAGCTCACCCAGCAGGGACGAGCAGTACTTC
once	-	TRBV7-2	13	TRBJ2-5	CASSFGGQETQYF	TGTGCCAGCAGCTTCGGCGGACAAGAGACCCAGTACTTC
-	-	TRBV5-1	14	TRBJ2-3	CASSPIARADTQYF	TGCGCCAGCAGTCCTATCGCTAGGGCAGATACGCAGTATTTT
-	TRBD2	TRBV7-8	17	TRBJ2-1	CASSPPGLAEPYNEQFF	TGTGCCAGCAGCCCCCCGGGACTAGCGGAACCCTACAATGAGCAGTTCTTC
-	-	TRBV5-5	13	TRBJ1-1	CASSLGGNTEAFF	TGTGCCAGCAGCTTGGGAGGGAACACTGAAGCTTTCTTT
-	-	TRBV18	13	TRBJ2-1	CASSPPSANEQFF	TGTGCCAGCTCACCACCGTCAGCAAACGAGCAGTTCTTC
once	-	TRBV10-3	14	TRBJ1-2	CAISGVGGSYGYTF	TGTGCCATCAGTGGCGTGGGGGGCAGCTATGGCTACACCTTC
-	TRBD1	TRBV28	17	TRBJ1-5	CASSPGQGGFSNQPQHF	TGTGCCAGCAGTCCCGGACAGGGAGGGTTTAGCAATCAGCCCCAGCATTTT
-	TRBD2	TRBV7-6	19	TRBJ2-3	CASSFRRTSGRVWTDTQYF	TGTGCCAGCAGCTTTCGACGGACTAGCGGGAGGGTGTGGACAGATACGCAGTATTTT
-	-	TRBV28	15	TRBJ2-1	CASSLRTAGLNEQFF	TGTGCCAGCAGTTTGAGGACGGCGGGATTGAATGAGCAGTTCTTC
-	-	TRBV7-4	17	TRBJ1-3	CASSLTGPPESGNTIYF	TGTGCCAGCAGCCTAACCGGGCCCCCGGAGTCTGGAAACACCATATATTTT
-	-	TRBV5-8	16	TRBJ1-5	CASSLVGRGDNQPQHF	TGTGCCAGCAGCTTGGTTGGCAGGGGCGACAATCAGCCCCAGCATTTT
-	-	TRBV15	17	TRBJ1-3	CATSRDLSLGSGNTIYF	TGTGCCACCAGCAGAGATTTGAGTCTGGGGTCTGGAAACACCATATATTTT
once	-	TRBV6-6	14	TRBJ2-7	CASRQGGPSYEQYF	TGTGCCAGCAGGCAGGGGGGGCCCTCCTACGAGCAGTACTTC
-	-	TRBV5-1	15	TRBJ2-5	CASSPRTVDQETQYF	TGCGCCAGCAGCCCGAGGACGGTGGACCAAGAGACCCAGTACTTC
-	-	TRBV28	16	TRBJ2-5	CASSLYRDTPQETQYF	TGTGCCAGCAGTTTATACAGAGACACCCCACAAGAGACCCAGTACTTC
-	-	TRBV30	12	TRBJ2-1	CAWSPTGAEQFF	TGTGCCTGGTCCCCAACGGGGGCTGAGCAGTTCTTC
-	-	TRBV5-4	15	TRBJ2-7	CASSLPMGTSYEQYF	TGTGCCAGCAGCTTACCCATGGGGACGTCCTACGAGCAGTACTTC
-	TRBD1	TRBV18	17	TRBJ2-3	CASSPFRGTGSTDTQYF	TGTGCCAGCTCACCTTTCCGCGGGACAGGGAGCACAGATACGCAGTATTTT
-	TRBD2	TRBV30	19	TRBJ2-4	CAWSDYRGRIAGGKNIQYF	TGTGCCTGGAGTGACTACAGGGGAAGAATAGCGGGAGGGAAAAACATTCAGTACTTC
-	-	TRBV15	14	TRBJ1-4	CATSNRGSSGKLFF	TGTGCCACCTCGAATAGGGGGTCGAGCGGAAAACTGTTTTTT
-	TRBD1	TRBV5-4	17	TRBJ2-6	CASSLGQGNSGANVLTF	TGTGCCAGCAGCTTGGGACAGGGGAACTCTGGGGCCAACGTCCTGACTTTC
-	-	TRBV19	13	TRBJ2-5	CASSIFGVETQYF	TGTGCCAGTAGTATTTTCGGGGTAGAGACCCAGTACTTC
-	-	TRBV11-2	15	TRBJ1-4	CASSLGRNWGEKLFF	TGTGCCAGCAGCTTAGGCCGCAATTGGGGTGAAAAACTGTTTTTT
-	-	TRBV5-1	13	TRBJ2-1	CASSLVLHNEQFF	TGCGCCAGCAGCTTGGTCCTACACAATGAGCAGTTCTTC
-	-	TRBV7-2	14	TRBJ1-4	CASSKTGLGEKLFF	TGTGCCAGCAGCAAAACAGGGTTGGGAGAAAAACTGTTTTTT
-	TRBD1	TRBV7-3	15	TRBJ2-1	CASSPQGAYDNEQFF	TGTGCCAGCAGCCCGCAGGGGGCTTATGACAATGAGCAGTTCTTC
-	TRBD2	TRBV9	15	TRBJ2-1	CASSVGLAGGNEQFF	TGTGCCAGCAGCGTAGGACTAGCGGGAGGCAATGAGCAGTTCTTC
-	-	TRBV19	18	TRBJ2-7	CASSIAWGRSSLTYEQYF	TGTGCCAGTAGTATAGCCTGGGGGAGGTCCTCGCTTACCTACGAGCAGTACTTC
once	-	TRBV14	13	TRBJ1-2	CASSPQSNYGYTF	TGTGCCAGCAGCCCACAGAGTAACTATGGCTACACCTTC
-	TRBD2	TRBV27	12	TRBJ2-7	CARWGGTYEQYF	TGTGCCAGATGGGGGGGTACCTACGAGCAGTACTTC
-	-	TRBV28	14	TRBJ1-6	CASSLPGPSSPLHF	TGTGCCAGCAGTTTACCAGGGCCAAGTTCACCCCTCCACTTT
-	TRBD1	TRBV7-3	15	TRBJ2-1	CASSLGQGGYNEQFF	TGTGCCAGCAGCTTAGGACAGGGAGGTTACAATGAGCAGTTCTTC
-	TRBD1	TRBV15	17	TRBJ1-2	CATSRGQGFGGDYGYTF	TGTGCCACCAGCAGAGGACAGGGATTCGGCGGGGACTATGGCTACACCTTC
-	-	TRBV5-1	14	TRBJ2-7	CASSLQGSSYEQYF	TGCGCCAGCAGCTTACAGGGTAGCTCCTACGAGCAGTACTTC
-	TRBD2	TRBV7-2	15	TRBJ2-1	CASSLRRENYNEQFF	TGTGCCAGCAGCTTGCGGCGGGAGAACTACAATGAGCAGTTCTTC
-	TRBD1	TRBV7-2	16	TRBJ1-4	CASSFGRRQGNEKLFF	TGTGCCAGCAGCTTCGGTAGGAGACAGGGGAATGAAAAACTGTTTTTT
-	-	TRBV27	13	TRBJ2-2	CASSFGEIGELFF	TGTGCCAGCAGTTTTGGCGAGATCGGGGAGCTGTTTTTT